Sequencing of this T cell receptor beta chain was carried out in a study of control samples from healthy donors and cancer patients. V lost 6 bases and J 6 bases, leaving 11 bases between the germline ends. Germline V lookup: CDR1 SNHLY, CDR2 FYNNEI. This CDR3 is 12 amino acids long. Repertoires were generated with immunoSEQ multiplex PCR, while TCRdb's copy carries only in-frame clones and drops some. This table has roughly 95,000 clones, roughly 92% appearing once. Sequencing was done on a sample of blood. The chain is built from TRBV2 and TRBJ1-1, with unresolved D. The TCR comes from a human donor in good health. The donor label of this sample is uncertain. CDR3 in amino acids: CASSGEGPEAFF. The CDR3 nucleotides read TGTGCCAGCAGCGGGGAAGGGCCTGAAGCTTTCTTT. Variable domain in full (rest from reference TRBV2 and TRBJ1-1): EPEVTQTPSHQVTQMGQEVILRCVPISNHLYFYWYRQILGQKVEFLVSFYNNEISEKSEIFDDQFSVERPDGSNFTLKIRSTKLEDSAMYFCASSGEGPEAFFGQGTRLTVV.